Following are 17 T cell receptor beta chains from one sample sequenced in a study of T-cell memory formation after mild COVID-19. TCRdb reanalysed the 5' RACE reads using MiXCR and keeps one entry per CDR3 protein. The sample has approximately 150,000 distinct CDR3 sequences; over 6% are singletons. Sequencing input: PBMCs or a T cell subset sorted from them (not recorded which). The source of these receptors is an adult woman who had mild COVID-19 (a few samples of this study predate the infection). Cell type and time point are not known.

The chain recombines TRBV19 with TRBJ2-3; 9 positions match TRBD1. V lost 7 bases to trimming and J lost 2 bases; unmatched junction nucleotides: 7. CDR3 length equals 15 residues. The V gene's germline CDR1 is LNHDA and CDR2 SQIVND (reference sequence). In DNA form, the CDR3 reads TGTGCCAGTAATCCGGGACAGGGATTCACAGATACGCAGTATTTT. Translated, it gives CASNPGQGFTDTQYF. Full variable domain (rest looked up from reference TRBV19 and TRBJ2-3): DGGITQSPKYLFRKEGQNVTLSCEQNLNHDAMYWYRQDPGQGLRLIYYSQIVNDFQKGDIAEGYSVSREKKESFPLTVTSAQKNPTAFYLCASNPGQGFTDTQYFGPGTRLTVL.

This clonotype was picked up a small number of times. The V and J genes are TRBV29-1 and TRBJ2-1, with 8 bases lining up with TRBD1. The length of the CDR3 is 16 residues. V lost 4 bases to trimming and J lost 2 bases; unmatched junction nucleotides: 10. Germline V lookup: CDR1 SQVTM, CDR2 ANQGSEA. CDR3 loop: CSVVRRDRGAYNEQFF. The CDR3 DNA reads as TGCAGCGTTGTAAGGCGCGACAGGGGAGCCTACAATGAGCAGTTCTTC.

V usage is TRBV27 and J usage is TRBJ2-6; no clear D gene. CDR1 is MNHEY and CDR2 is SMNVEV in the germline V gene (reference sequence). CDR3 size: 14 residues. V was trimmed by 5 bases and J by 2 bases, leaving 7 bases between them. The CDR3 loop reads CASSDPPGANVLTF. In DNA form, the CDR3 reads TGTGCCAGCAGTGATCCCCCTGGGGCCAACGTCCTGACTTTC.

This clonotype was seen many times. J is TRBJ2-1 and V is TRBV5-4; D gene unclear. Germline V gives CDR1 SGHNT, CDR2 YYREEE (reference sequence). The V and J ends lost 0 bases and 8 bases respectively, with 12 bases between them. The CDR3 runs to 14 residues. CDR3 sequence (DNA): TGTGCCAGCAGCTTGGATGGTAGCATGGATGAGCAGTTCTTC. Protein product: CASSLDGSMDEQFF.

The genes are TRBV29-1 and TRBJ1-2, with D perhaps TRBD1 (6 bases). The germline CDR1 and CDR2 sequences are SQVTM and ANQGSEA. This CDR3 comprises 14 residues. V lost 3 bases, J lost 8 bases, and 19 bases lay in between. Written as DNA, the CDR3 is TGCAGCGTTGACCCACCAGGGGATCCATGGGGCTACACCTTC. Translated, it gives CSVDPPGDPWGYTF.

Only a few counts were recorded for this clonotype. This chain connects TRBV15 to TRBJ2-7; 7 nucleotides line up with TRBD1. This CDR3 region has 14 residues. From germline, CDR1 is LNHNV and CDR2 YYDKDF (reference sequence). V dropped 0 bases and J dropped 4; count of bases not matched to a gene: 3. The CDR3 spells CATSRDPGQYEQYF. DNA of the CDR3: TGTGCCACCAGCAGAGATCCGGGACAGTACGAGCAGTACTTC.

This clonotype has a handful of counts. V is TRBV6-6 and J is TRBJ1-2; D is ambiguous. The V and J ends lost 2 bases and 4 bases respectively, with 17 bases between them. The V gene's germline CDR1 is MNHNY and CDR2 SVGAGI (reference sequence). The CDR3 is made up of 16 amino acids. The CDR3 DNA reads TGTGCCAGCAGTTACCGGACTCCAAGATGGGGCTATGGCTACACCTTC. Translating gives CASSYRTPRWGYGYTF.

This clonotype was counted a few times. The chain is built from TRBV28 and TRBJ1-5; unclear D gene. This CDR3 comprises 12 residues. Trimming shortened V by 5 bases and J by 4 bases, and 6 bases separated the two germline ends. The germline gives CDR1 MDHEN, CDR2 SYDVKM. The CDR3 DNA is TGTGCCAGCAGTGACCGTAATCAGCCCCAGCATTTT. It specifies CASSDRNQPQHF.

This clonotype was observed many times. This sequence joins TRBV7-2 and TRBJ1-2; 9 bases fit TRBD1. The length of the CDR3 is 14 residues. Germline CDR1 is SGHTA and CDR2 is FQGNSA. After removal of 3 bases from V and 5 bases from J, the junction contained 4 bases not matched to a gene. DNA of the CDR3: TGTGCCAGCAGCTTGGACAGGGGTTGGTATGGCTACACCTTC. It is translated as CASSLDRGWYGYTF.

This clonotype was observed many times. The V call is TRBV12-3 or TRBV12-4, the J call TRBJ2-7; D unclear. Trimming left V 7 bases short and J 3 bases short, with 10 bases between. The CDR3 is made up of 12 amino acids. The CDR3 region is CASTLGGYEQYF. CDR3 DNA: TGTGCCAGCACCCTGGGCGGCTACGAGCAGTACTTC.

This clonotype occurred many times. This CDR3 is CASSFPVSTEAFF. In DNA, the CDR3 is TGTGCCAGCAGCTTTCCGGTTAGCACTGAAGCTTTCTTT. V usage is TRBV7-9 and J usage is TRBJ1-1; D is ambiguous. The V gene's germline CDR1 is SEHNR and CDR2 FQNEAQ (reference sequence). Trimming stripped 3 bases from V and 4 bases from J, with 9 bases between. CDR3 length equals 13 residues. Full variable domain (missing parts from reference TRBV7-9 and TRBJ1-1): DTGVSQNPRHKITKRGQNVTFRCDPISEHNRLYWYRQTLGQGPEFLTYFQNEAQLEKSRLLSDRFSAERPKGSFSTLEIQRTEQGDSAMYLCASSFPVSTEAFFGQGTRLTVV.

This clonotype was seen repeatedly, ten times or more. V gene TRBV18 combines with J gene TRBJ2-3; D is undetermined. This CDR3 has 14 residues. From germline, CDR1 is KGHSH and CDR2 LQKENI. V was shortened by 2 bases and J by 4 bases, with 10 bases between the two germline ends. CDR3: CASSPGRKSDTQYF. Written as DNA, the CDR3 is TGTGCCAGCTCACCAGGCCGAAAGTCAGATACGCAGTATTTT.

V usage is TRBV12-3 or TRBV12-4 and J usage is TRBJ1-4; D uncertain. This CDR3 is 14 amino acids long. V lost 6 bases and J lost 0, with 8 bases in between. This CDR3 is CASSKVATNEKLFF. CDR3 nucleotide sequence: TGTGCCAGCAGCAAAGTGGCAACTAATGAAAAACTGTTTTTT.

The genes are TRBV6-6 and TRBJ1-3; TRBD1 is a possible D gene (5 bases). The germline V gene encodes CDR1 MNHNY and CDR2 SVGAGI (reference sequence). The CDR3 extends over 17 amino acids. Trimming left V 7 bases short and J 0 bases short, with 19 bases between. The CDR3 is CASTWRGVKGSGNTIYF. The CDR3 DNA follows: TGTGCCAGCACCTGGAGAGGGGTCAAGGGCTCTGGAAACACCATATATTTT.

The chain has TRBV12-3 or TRBV12-4 and TRBJ2-7, with a tentative D call TRBD2 (7 bases). The CDR3 totals 16 residues. V was shortened by 1 base and J by 4 bases, with 17 bases between the two germline ends. The CDR3 spells CASSLDRGALGYEQYF. In DNA form, the CDR3 reads TGTGCCAGCAGTTTAGATCGGGGGGCGCTTGGATACGAGCAGTACTTC.

The table lists this clonotype with many counts. The rearrangement joins TRBV5-1 to TRBJ2-3, with D perhaps matching TRBD1 or TRBD2 (5 bases each). Germline V gene sequence: CDR1 SGHRS, CDR2 YFSETQ. The CDR3 has 14 amino acids. V gave up 6 bases and J gave up 3 bases, with 14 bases separating them. The CDR3 sequence: CASTLGTETDTQYF. CDR3 in DNA: TGCGCCAGCACCCTCGGGACCGAGACAGATACGCAGTATTTT.

This clonotype was found many times. The chain combines TRBV5-1 with TRBJ1-1; D uncertain. CDR1 is SGHRS, CDR2 YFSETQ, per germline. Trimming left V 0 bases short and J 3 bases short, with 6 bases between. The CDR3 length is 13 residues. The CDR3 nucleotides are TGCGCCAGCAGCTTGGAGCAGCACACTGAAGCTTTCTTT. Amino acid sequence: CASSLEQHTEAFF.